Given below is one T cell receptor beta chain in context. These data come from a study of T cell repertoires in cytomegalovirus infection. The CDR3 length is 14 residues. Germline loops: CDR1 ENHRY, CDR2 SYGVKD. The V gene lost 6 bases and the J gene lost 4 bases, with 12 bases spanning the gap. TCRdb itself ran the reads through MiXCR, one entry per CDR3 protein. The data contain 150,000 to 200,000 distinct CDR3 sequences, roughly 9.8% of them singletons. The chain couples TRBV10-3 to TRBJ2-2, with TRBD1 as a possible D gene (6 bases). The receptor comes from a human donor in good health (CMV status not recorded). Some clones in this sample may be carry-over from other donors' samples. The sequenced sample was PBMCs. For the CDR3, the DNA is TGTGCCATCAGCTCGGACAGCTTCACCGGGGAGCTGTTTTTT. It is translated as CAISSDSFTGELFF.